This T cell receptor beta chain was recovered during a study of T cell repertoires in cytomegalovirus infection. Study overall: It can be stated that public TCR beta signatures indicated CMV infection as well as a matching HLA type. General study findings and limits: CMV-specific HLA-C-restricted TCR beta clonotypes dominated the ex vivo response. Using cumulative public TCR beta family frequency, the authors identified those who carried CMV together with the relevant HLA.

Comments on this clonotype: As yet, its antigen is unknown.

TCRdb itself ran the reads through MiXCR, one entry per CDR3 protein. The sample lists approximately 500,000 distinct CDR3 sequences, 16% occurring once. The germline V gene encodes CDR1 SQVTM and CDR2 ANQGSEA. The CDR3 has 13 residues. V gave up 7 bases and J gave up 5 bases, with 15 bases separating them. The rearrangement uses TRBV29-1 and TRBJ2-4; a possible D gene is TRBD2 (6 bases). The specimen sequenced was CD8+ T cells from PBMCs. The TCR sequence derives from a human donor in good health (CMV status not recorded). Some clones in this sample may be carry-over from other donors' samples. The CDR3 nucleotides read TGCAGCGGGCGGGGTGCAGGAGAAAACATTCAGTACTTC. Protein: CSGRGAGENIQYF.